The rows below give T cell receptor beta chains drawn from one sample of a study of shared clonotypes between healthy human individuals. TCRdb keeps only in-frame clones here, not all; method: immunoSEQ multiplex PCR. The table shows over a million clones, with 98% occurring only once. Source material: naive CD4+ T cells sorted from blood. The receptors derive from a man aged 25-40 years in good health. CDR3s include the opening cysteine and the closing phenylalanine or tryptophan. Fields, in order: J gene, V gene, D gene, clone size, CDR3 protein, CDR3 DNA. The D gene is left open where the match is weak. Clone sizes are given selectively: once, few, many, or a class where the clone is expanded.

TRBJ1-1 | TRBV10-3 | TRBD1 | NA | CAARQGVNTEAFF | TGTGCCGCCAGACAGGGAGTGAACACTGAAGCTTTCTTT
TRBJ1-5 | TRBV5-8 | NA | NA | CASSLDPGLSNQPQHF | TGTGCCAGCAGCCTCGACCCAGGGCTCAGCAATCAGCCCCAGCATTTT
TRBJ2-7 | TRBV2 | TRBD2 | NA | CASKRTSGGEGYEQYF | TGTGCCAGCAAAAGGACTAGCGGTGGAGAAGGCTACGAGCAGTACTTC
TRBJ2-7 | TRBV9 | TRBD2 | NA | CASSVEAGDTYEQYF | TGTGCCAGCAGCGTAGAAGCGGGAGACACCTACGAGCAGTACTTC
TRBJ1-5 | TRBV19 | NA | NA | CASSLLFRQTNSNQPQHF | TGTGCCAGTAGTCTTTTATTTAGACAGACTAATAGCAATCAGCCCCAGCATTTT
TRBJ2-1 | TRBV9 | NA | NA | CASSVDWENEQFF | TGTGCCAGCAGCGTAGACTGGGAAAATGAGCAGTTCTTC
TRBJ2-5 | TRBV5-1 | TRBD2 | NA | CASSGTSAQETQYF | TGCGCCAGCAGCGGGACTAGCGCTCAAGAGACCCAGTACTTC
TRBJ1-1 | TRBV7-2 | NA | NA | CASSLRPNTEAFF | TGTGCCAGCAGCTTACGTCCGAACACTGAAGCTTTCTTT
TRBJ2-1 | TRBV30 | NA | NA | CAWGKVWSSYNEQFF | TGTGCCTGGGGGAAGGTCTGGAGCTCCTACAATGAGCAGTTCTTC
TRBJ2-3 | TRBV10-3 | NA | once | CAISSIAQLAQYF | TGTGCCATCAGTTCAATAGCGCAACTGGCGCAGTATTTT
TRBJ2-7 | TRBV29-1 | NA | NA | CSARWGAYEQYF | TGCAGCGCGAGGTGGGGAGCCTACGAGCAGTACTTC
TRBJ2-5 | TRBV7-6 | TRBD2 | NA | CASSLLGRGLGETQYF | TGTGCCAGCAGCTTACTTGGGAGGGGCCTGGGGGAGACCCAGTACTTC